The source of this T cell receptor (beta chain) is a study of cytomegalovirus exposure and HLA in healthy donors. Study overall: An earlier analysis identified approximately 120 million unique TCR beta sequences in about 190 million T cells. General observations from the study: At a 0.05 false discovery rate, a later analysis found about 17,000 TCR beta sequences to be associated with HLA alleles. TCR beta sequences reportedly predicted most subjects' HLA-A and HLA-B alleles accurately. HLA restriction was apparent for most CMV-associated TCR beta chains in a later analysis.

PCR primers comprised 60 Vbeta and 13 Jbeta primers. The protocol was immunoSEQ multiplex PCR, while the TCRdb copy is restricted to in-frame clones and leaves out a portion. The data hold some 74,000 clones, with 65% to 70% observed a single time. Points on this clone: The antigen is unknown.

The receptor was derived from a man in his forties in good health and CMV-seropositive. The material sequenced was PBMCs.

The CDR3 region has the DNA TGTGCCAGCAGTCCCACGGGGGGTCCAAACTATGGCTACACCTTC. Its protein product is CASSPTGGPNYGYTF. V usage is TRBV27 and J usage is TRBJ1-2; D is possibly TRBD1 (5 bases). Trimming pared 5 bases from V and 2 bases from J, leaving 15 bases between. Germline V gene data show CDR1 as MNHEY and CDR2 as SMNVEV (reference sequence). This CDR3 has 15 residues.